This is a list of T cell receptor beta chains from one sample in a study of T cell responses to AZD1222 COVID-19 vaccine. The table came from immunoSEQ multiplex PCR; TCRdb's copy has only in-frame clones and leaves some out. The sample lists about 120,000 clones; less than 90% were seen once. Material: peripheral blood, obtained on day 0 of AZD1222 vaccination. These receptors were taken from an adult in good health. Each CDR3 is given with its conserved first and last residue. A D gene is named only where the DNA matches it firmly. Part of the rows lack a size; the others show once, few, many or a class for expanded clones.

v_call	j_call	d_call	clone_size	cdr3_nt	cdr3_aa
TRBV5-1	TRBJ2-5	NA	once	TGCGCCAGCAGCTTGACTAGCAAGTTAGAGACCCAGTACTTC	CASSLTSKLETQYF
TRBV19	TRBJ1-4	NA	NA	TGTGCCAGTAGTATACCCAGGCTGGGTGGAGGTGAAAAACTGTTTTTT	CASSIPRLGGGEKLFF
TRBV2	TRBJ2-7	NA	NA	TGTGCCAGCAGGCACTTGGGGGCCTACGAGCAGTACTTC	CASRHLGAYEQYF
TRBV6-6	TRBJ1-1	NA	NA	TGTGCCAGCAGGTCGGGGGGGGTCGGAACTGAAGCTTTCTTT	CASRSGGVGTEAFF
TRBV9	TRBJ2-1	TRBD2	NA	TGTGCCAGCAGCGCCCGGACTAGCGCCTGGGGTGAGCAGTTCTTC	CASSARTSAWGEQFF
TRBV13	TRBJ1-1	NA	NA	TGTGCCAGCAGCTTCAAGGGGAACACTGAAGCTTTCTTT	CASSFKGNTEAFF
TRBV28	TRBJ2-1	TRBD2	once	TGTGCCAGCAGTTTACTAGCGGGGGCGTACAATGAGCAGTTCTTC	CASSLLAGAYNEQFF
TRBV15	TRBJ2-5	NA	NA	TGTGCCACCAGCAGAGAGCATTGGCAGCTAGGGACCCAGTACTTC	CATSREHWQLGTQYF
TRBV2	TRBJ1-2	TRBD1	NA	TGTGCCAGCAGTGGACAGGGGGCCTTCTATGGCTACACCTTC	CASSGQGAFYGYTF
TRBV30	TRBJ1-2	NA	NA	TGTGCCTGGAGTCCCCAACAAGGACGAGGTGGCCATGGCTACACCTTC	CAWSPQQGRGGHGYTF
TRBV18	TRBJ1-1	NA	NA	TGTGCCAGCTCACCACAGGAAAGAGAGACTGAAGCTTTCTTT	CASSPQERETEAFF
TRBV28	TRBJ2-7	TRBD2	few	TGTGCCAGCAGTCCAGTGGGACTAGCGGCCTTATCCTACGAGCAGTACTTC	CASSPVGLAALSYEQYF
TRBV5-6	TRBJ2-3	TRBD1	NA	TGTGCCAGCAGCTGGAGCGAGGACAGGGGCCCCCTGGGGGATACGCAGTATTTT	CASSWSEDRGPLGDTQYF
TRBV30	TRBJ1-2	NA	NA	TGTGCCCCCTCTGTAACGGGGCGGGGCTACACCTTC	CAPSVTGRGYTF
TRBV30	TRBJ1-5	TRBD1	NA	TGTGCCTGGAGTGGGACAGGGTTCAATCAGCCCCAGCATTTT	CAWSGTGFNQPQHF
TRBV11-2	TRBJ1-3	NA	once	TGTGCCAGCAGCTTCGGTACAGGAAACACCATATATTTT	CASSFGTGNTIYF
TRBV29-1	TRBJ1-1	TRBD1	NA	TGCAGCGTCCCGGACAGGGAAGGTACTGAAGCTTTCTTT	CSVPDREGTEAFF
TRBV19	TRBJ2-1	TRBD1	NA	TGTGCCAGTACCTTAAGACAGGGGAACCAAATTGAGCAGTTCTTC	CASTLRQGNQIEQFF
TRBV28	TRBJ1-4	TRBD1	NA	TGTGCCAGCACCTCGACAGGGGGCCTGGAAAAACTGTTTTTT	CASTSTGGLEKLFF
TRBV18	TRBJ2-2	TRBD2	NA	TGTGCCAGCTCATTGGGACTAGCGGTTAACACCGGGGAGCTGTTTTTT	CASSLGLAVNTGELFF
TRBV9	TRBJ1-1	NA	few	TGTGCCAGCAGCGTAGCAGGGAACACTGAAGCTTTCTTT	CASSVAGNTEAFF
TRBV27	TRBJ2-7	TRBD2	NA	TGTGCCAGCAGTTTCCGGGGGGACGAGCAGTACTTC	CASSFRGDEQYF
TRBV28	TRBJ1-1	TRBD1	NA	TGTGCCAGCAGGTCCCAACAGGGGGACACTGAAGCTTTCTTT	CASRSQQGDTEAFF
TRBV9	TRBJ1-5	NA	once	TGTGCCAGCAGCGCAGGGGAGGGCCGGCAGCCCCAGCATTTT	CASSAGEGRQPQHF
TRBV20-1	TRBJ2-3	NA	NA	TGCAGTGCAGAAGACCGAGATACGCAGTATTTT	CSAEDRDTQYF
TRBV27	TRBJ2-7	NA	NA	TGTGCCAGCAGACCCGGGACTCCCTACGAGCAGTACTTC	CASRPGTPYEQYF
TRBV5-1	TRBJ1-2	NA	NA	TGCGCCAGCAGCTTAACAGACGGTGGCTATGGCTACACCTTC	CASSLTDGGYGYTF
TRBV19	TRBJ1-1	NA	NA	TGTGCCAGTAGCCGAAATCCGGGACAACTGAACACTGAAGCTTTCTTT	CASSRNPGQLNTEAFF
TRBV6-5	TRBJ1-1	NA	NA	TGTGCCAGCAGACCACAGGTGGGGAACACTGAAGCTTTCTTT	CASRPQVGNTEAFF
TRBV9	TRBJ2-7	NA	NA	TGTGCCAGCAGCTGGGCCTCGGCGGGGTACGAGCAGTACTTC	CASSWASAGYEQYF
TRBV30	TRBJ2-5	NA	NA	TGTGCCTGGAGTATGGGGCTTCAAGAGACCCAGTACTTC	CAWSMGLQETQYF
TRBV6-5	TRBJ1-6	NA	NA	TGTGCCAGCAAGGAGAAACAGGGTGGTTCACCCCTCCACTTT	CASKEKQGGSPLHF
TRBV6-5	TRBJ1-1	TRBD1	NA	TGTGCCAGCAGTTTGACAGGGGGAAGGACTGAAGCTTTCTTT	CASSLTGGRTEAFF
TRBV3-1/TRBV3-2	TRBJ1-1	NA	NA	TGTGCCAGCAGCCGGGGGAACACTGAAGCTTTCTTT	CASSRGNTEAFF
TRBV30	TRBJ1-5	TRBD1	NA	TGTGCCTGGAGTCGGGACAGCACTAATCAGCCCCAGCATTTT	CAWSRDSTNQPQHF
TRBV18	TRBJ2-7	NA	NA	TGTGCCAGCTCACCCCCGGGGAGGTACGGGAGCTCCTACGAGCAGTACTTC	CASSPPGRYGSSYEQYF
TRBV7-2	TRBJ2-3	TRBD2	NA	TGTGCCAGCAGCTTCCGGGACTACTTCACAGATACGCAGTATTTT	CASSFRDYFTDTQYF
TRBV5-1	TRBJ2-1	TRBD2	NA	TGCGCTAGCAGCTTGGAAGGGGCCGGGACTAGCGGGAGCTCCTACAATGAGCAGTTCTTC	CASSLEGAGTSGSSYNEQFF
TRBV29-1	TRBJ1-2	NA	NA	TGCAGCGTTAAAGACAGCGCGTATGGCTACACCTTC	CSVKDSAYGYTF
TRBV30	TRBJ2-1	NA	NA	TGTGCCTGGACCCGGGACTTTTCCTACAATGAGCAGTTCTTC	CAWTRDFSYNEQFF
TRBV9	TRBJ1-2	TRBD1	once	TGTGCCAGCAGCGTCATGGGGCAGGGGGATGGCTACACCTTC	CASSVMGQGDGYTF
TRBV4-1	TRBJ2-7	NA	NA	TGCGCCAGCAGCTTCGGCCCCGGATTTCGGGAGCAGTACTTC	CASSFGPGFREQYF
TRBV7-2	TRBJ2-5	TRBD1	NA	TGTGCCAGCAGCCTCGGTAGGGACAGGGCGGAGACCCAGTACTTC	CASSLGRDRAETQYF
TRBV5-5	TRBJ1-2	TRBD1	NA	TGTGCCAGCAGCTTGGGATCCACAGGGGGCGCGAATGGCTACACCTTC	CASSLGSTGGANGYTF
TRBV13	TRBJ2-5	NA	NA	TGTGCCAGCAGCTTCGGGGGCGGTAGCGATTCCCAGTACTTC	CASSFGGGSDSQYF
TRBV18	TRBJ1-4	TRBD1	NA	TGTGCCAGCTCACCATCCAGGGGGCGTCGAGAAAAACTGTTTTTT	CASSPSRGRREKLFF
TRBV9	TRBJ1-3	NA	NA	TGTGCCAGCAGCGTAGTAGGTACCTCTGGAAACACCATATATTTT	CASSVVGTSGNTIYF
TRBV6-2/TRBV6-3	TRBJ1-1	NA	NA	TGTGCCAGCAGTTATAGTCCGGGACTGAGGAACACTGAAGCTTTCTTT	CASSYSPGLRNTEAFF
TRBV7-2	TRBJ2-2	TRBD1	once	TGTGCCAGCAGCTTAATTTTGGGACAGGGAAACGGGGAGCTGTTTTTT	CASSLILGQGNGELFF